This T cell receptor (beta chain) was retrieved from a study of regulatory T cells in long-lasting Graves disease. Study information: Recently diagnosed Graves' patients had received antithyroid drugs for under 3 months.

This clonotype was seen only a few times. A read error is possible here, since a much larger clone lies one base away. Assembly of TCR beta libraries relied on iRepertoire HTBI primers together with Arm-PCR of CDR3 regions. TCRdb re-called the multiplex PCR reads through MiXCR, storing one row per CDR3 protein. The sample comprises 450,000 to 650,000 distinct CDR3 sequences, about 15% of which are singletons, and around 25% rests with the top ten. Time point here: newly diagnosed GD, antithyroid drugs for less than 3 months. PBMCs were the source of the RNA used for TCR sequencing. Graves' disease diagnosis used American Thyroid Association guidelines. CDR3 length equals 16 residues. V was pared by 2 bases and J by 4 bases, with 17 bases between. Germline V gives CDR1 MDHEN, CDR2 SYDVKM. The same specimen was also included in a second study, on T cells in Graves' hyperthyroidism and ophthalmopathy.

The J gene is TRBJ1-1, the V gene TRBV28, with no clear D. Source: peripheral blood mononuclear cells (PBMCs), taken at new diagnosis, from a patient treated with antithyroid drugs. The TCR was taken from a middle-aged woman with Graves disease. The CDR3: CASSLGGLLQSTEAFF. In DNA form, the CDR3 reads TGTGCCAGCAGTTTAGGCGGGCTTCTTCAATCCACTGAAGCTTTCTTT.